These 15 T cell receptor beta chains share one sample of origin, sequenced in a study of cytotoxic CD8 clonotypes in ibrutinib-treated CLL. The data were produced by immunoSEQ multiplex PCR, yet TCRdb's version contains in-frame clones alone and is incomplete. The repertoire holds about 160,000 clones, with 81% as singletons. Sequenced material: PBMCs, taken after 12 months of ibrutinib treatment. The receptors were gathered from a human donor with chronic lymphocytic leukemia.

V usage is TRBV7-2 and J usage is TRBJ1-1; possible D gene TRBD1, 5 bases. In germline, CDR1 is SGHTA, CDR2 FQGNSA. Trimming removed 5 bases at V and 2 bases at J, with 9 bases between. This CDR3 contains 13 residues. The CDR3 loop reads CASSTQGNTEAFF. Here the CDR3 DNA reads TGTGCCAGCAGCACCCAGGGTAACACTGAAGCTTTCTTT. The entire variable domain, with the rest obtained from reference TRBV7-2 and TRBJ1-1, is as follows: GAGVSQSPSNKVTEKGKDVELRCDPISGHTALYWYRQSLGQGLEFLIYFQGNSAPDKSGLPSDRFSAERTGGSVSTLTIQRTQQEDSAVYLCASSTQGNTEAFFGQGTRLTVV.

This clone was counted a single time. The chain combines TRBV6-1 with TRBJ1-3; no clear D. Germline CDR1 is MNHNS and CDR2 is SASEGT. This CDR3 comprises 13 residues. V gave up 6 bases and J gave up 4 bases, with 10 bases separating them. CDR3 coding DNA: TGTGCCAGCAGCTCCCTGAGGGGAAACACCATATATTTT. It is translated as CASSSLRGNTIYF.

The V gene is TRBV7-9, the J gene TRBJ1-3; TRBD1 matches 12 bases. The length of the CDR3 is 15 residues. Germline loops: CDR1 SEHNR, CDR2 FQNEAQ (reference sequence). Unmatched junction bases numbered 2, after V lost 5 bases and J lost 3 bases. CDR3 sequence: CASSRDRGLGNTIYF. CDR3 nucleotides: TGTGCCAGCAGCAGGGACAGGGGGCTTGGAAACACCATATATTTT.

The chain joins TRBV18 to TRBJ2-1; TRBD1 or TRBD2 may be the D gene (6 bases each). The CDR3 is 13 residues long. Germline V CDR1 and CDR2: KGHSH, LQKENI. The V end lost 3 bases, the J end lost 6 bases, and 9 bases lay between the germline ends. The CDR3 region is CASSPGGSNEQFF. In DNA form, the CDR3 reads TGTGCCAGCTCACCCGGGGGCAGCAATGAGCAGTTCTTC.

In its sample, this clone was seen a few times. The chain uses TRBV18 and TRBJ2-5; D uncertain. The V gene lost 5 bases and the J gene lost 7 bases, with 14 bases spanning the gap. Germline assignment: CDR1 KGHSH and CDR2 LQKENI. The CDR3 has 13 residues. The CDR3 sequence is CASSMESSGTQYF. The CDR3 DNA reads TGTGCCAGCTCAATGGAATCCTCGGGGACCCAGTACTTC.

V gene TRBV5-5 combines with J gene TRBJ1-6; D not certain. This CDR3 is 17 amino acids long. The V end lost 3 bases, the J end lost 8 bases, and 21 bases lay between the germline ends. CDR1 is SGHKS and CDR2 is YYEKEE in the germline V gene (reference sequence). The CDR3 DNA reads TGTGCCAGCAGCTCCCGGACGGGTGGTGACGGGCATTCACCCCTCCACTTT. This translates into CASSSRTGGDGHSPLHF.

V gene TRBV7-9 combines with J gene TRBJ2-2; TRBD1 aligns across 7 bases. The germline CDR1 and CDR2 sequences are SEHNR and FQNEAQ (reference sequence). After removal of 5 bases from V and 2 bases from J, the junction contained 5 bases not matched to a gene. The CDR3 is made up of 15 amino acids. The CDR3, as DNA: TGTGCCAGCAGCCTCCGGGACAGAAACACCGGGGAGCTGTTTTTT. Translated: CASSLRDRNTGELFF.

This sequence joins TRBV6-5 and TRBJ2-7, with 16 bases matching TRBD2. Germline CDR1 reads MNHEY; CDR2 reads SVGAGI. V lost 4 bases to trimming and J lost 2 bases; unmatched junction nucleotides: 2. CDR3 size: 16 residues. The CDR3 loop is CASSSGTSGRAYEQYF. CDR3 in DNA: TGTGCCAGCAGTTCCGGGACTAGCGGGAGGGCCTACGAGCAGTACTTC.

This rearrangement joins TRBV20-1 to TRBJ1-4; D remains ambiguous. CDR3 length equals 11 residues. Germline CDR1 is DFQATT and CDR2 is SNEGSKA (reference sequence). V lost 6 bases and J 7 bases, leaving 9 bases between the germline ends. CDR3 DNA: TGCAGTGCAATACACAGTGAAAAACTGTTTTTT. Residues: CSAIHSEKLFF.

The chain joins TRBV10-3 to TRBJ1-1, with D tentatively TRBD1 (6 bases). V was pared by 0 bases and J by 6 bases, with 11 bases between. The CDR3 is made up of 14 amino acids. Germline values: CDR1 ENHRY, CDR2 SYGVKD. The CDR3 here is CAISESQGDSEAFF. In nucleotides, the CDR3 is TGTGCCATCAGTGAGTCACAGGGAGACTCTGAAGCTTTCTTT.

This clone was detected a few times. The chain joins TRBV6-6 to TRBJ1-1; D possibly corresponds to TRBD1 (5 bases). The CDR3 runs to 15 residues. Germline loops: CDR1 MNHNY, CDR2 SVGAGI (reference sequence). Between the trimmed V and J ends, which lost 1 base and 5 bases, there was a span of 14 bases. CDR3 nucleotides: TGTGCCAGCAGTTACTATGCCAGGGATCGGACTGAAGCTTTCTTT. As protein: CASSYYARDRTEAFF.

In nucleotides, the CDR3 is TGTGCCAGCAGTTACGATCAGGGGGGGGCCAACGTCCTGACTTTC. It is translated as CASSYDQGGANVLTF. The chain recombines TRBV6-6 with TRBJ2-6, with D possibly matching TRBD1 (6 bases). Trimming removed 2 bases from V and 4 bases from J, with 9 bases in between. Germline lookup yields CDR1 MNHNY and CDR2 SVGAGI (reference sequence). This CDR3 spans 15 amino acids.

The gene calls are TRBV5-1 and TRBJ2-7, with TRBD2 identical over 11 bases. CDR3 size: 15 residues. Germline V gene data show CDR1 as SGHRS and CDR2 as YFSETQ. The V segment lost 4 bases and the J segment 3 bases; nucleotides outside the gene matches: 6. The CDR3: CASSPAGLAGYEQYF. CDR3 bases: TGCGCCAGCAGCCCCGCCGGACTAGCGGGCTACGAGCAGTACTTC.

The V call is TRBV28, the J call TRBJ1-1; TRBD1 matches at 9 bases. Germline values: CDR1 MDHEN, CDR2 SYDVKM. CDR3 length equals 15 residues. J lost 5 bases, V lost 5 bases, and 9 bases had no gene match. The chain's CDR3 is CASSPSQGAWTEAFF. In DNA, the CDR3 is TGTGCCAGCAGTCCATCACAGGGGGCCTGGACTGAAGCTTTCTTT.

The J gene is TRBJ1-6, the V gene TRBV5-6; 7 bases line up with TRBD1. V was clipped by 3 bases and J by 4 bases; unmatched bases: 4. The CDR3 length is 15 residues. Germline assignment: CDR1 SGHDT and CDR2 YYEEEE. The CDR3 region has the DNA TGTGCCAGCAGCTCCCCGGGACAGTATAATTCACCCCTCCACTTT. Protein: CASSSPGQYNSPLHF.